These T cell receptor beta chains were read from a single sample in a study of shared clonotypes between healthy human individuals. The protocol was immunoSEQ multiplex PCR, while the TCRdb copy is restricted to in-frame clones and leaves out a portion. The repertoire holds 2 million or so clones, with roughly 94% as singletons. The source material was naive CD4+ T cells sorted from blood. These receptors were taken from a man between 18 and 29 years old in good health. The CDR3 runs from the conserved cysteine through the conserved F or W. A D gene is named only where the DNA matches it firmly. Rows give clone size only sometimes, using once, few, many, or a class for an expanded clone.

TGTGCCAGCAGTTTGACTAGCGGGGACTGGGGAGATACGCAGTATTTT,CASSLTSGDWGDTQYF,TRBD2,TRBV27,TRBJ2-3,.
TGTGCCCTTAGAGCAGGGATCCACGAGCAGTACTTC,CALRAGIHEQYF,.,TRBV19,TRBJ2-7,.
TGCGCCAGCAGCTTGGGAAGGACAGCACATTCACCCCTCCACTTT,CASSLGRTAHSPLHF,.,TRBV5-1,TRBJ1-6,.
TGTGCCAGCAGTGCCTCATTACAGGATTCCTCTGGAAACACCATATATTTT,CASSASLQDSSGNTIYF,.,TRBV6-1,TRBJ1-3,.
TGTGCCAGCAGTTCGGGCAGTGGCTACACCTTC,CASSSGSGYTF,.,TRBV6-1,TRBJ1-2,.
TGCGCCAGCAGCCTGCGGGGGGCTAGCACAGATACGCAGTATTTT,CASSLRGASTDTQYF,TRBD2,TRBV5-1,TRBJ2-3,.
TGTGCCAGCAGTATCCAGGGCAGGTACGAGCAGTACTTC,CASSIQGRYEQYF,.,TRBV6-1,TRBJ2-7,.
TGTGCCAGCTCGCCTCAGGGTTGGACCACTGAAGCTTTCTTT,CASSPQGWTTEAFF,.,TRBV18,TRBJ1-1,.
TGCGCCAGCAGGCCCGGGACAGGGTTCCACAATGAGCAGTTCTTC,CASRPGTGFHNEQFF,TRBD1,TRBV5-1,TRBJ2-1,once
TGTGCCAGTAGTATCCGGGACAGGGGCGGCACTGAAGCTTTCTTT,CASSIRDRGGTEAFF,TRBD1,TRBV19,TRBJ1-1,few
TGCGCCAGCAGCCAAGATTGGGTTCAAGAGACCCAGTACTTC,CASSQDWVQETQYF,.,TRBV4-1,TRBJ2-5,.
TGTGCCAGCAGCGCTCGTTACAGCAAGGGGGACGAGACCCAGTACTTC,CASSARYSKGDETQYF,.,TRBV9,TRBJ2-5,.
TGTGCCAGCAGTGAGCAGGGAAGCTCCTACAATGAGCAGTTCTTC,CASSEQGSSYNEQFF,.,TRBV2,TRBJ2-1,once
TGTGCCAGCAGCTTGGATATGACTGAAGCTTTCTTT,CASSLDMTEAFF,.,TRBV5-5,TRBJ1-1,.
TGTGCCAGCAGCTTAGCGGGCTCTAGCACAGATACGCAGTATTTT,CASSLAGSSTDTQYF,.,TRBV7-9,TRBJ2-3,once
TGCGCCAGCAGCCCACAGGTTACTAAGAACTACGAGCAGTACTTC,CASSPQVTKNYEQYF,.,TRBV4-3,TRBJ2-7,.
TGTGCCAGCAGCTTAGGGCGGGATACGCAGTATTTT,CASSLGRDTQYF,.,TRBV7-3,TRBJ2-3,.
TGTGCCAGCTCACGAGGGAGGGGCGTCCACGAGCAGTACTTC,CASSRGRGVHEQYF,TRBD2,TRBV18,TRBJ2-7,.